Presented here are 23 T cell receptor beta chains from one specimen sequenced in a study of human T cells and chemical hapten exposure. TCRdb processed the RACE reads anew with MiXCR; each CDR3 protein has one entry. The sample includes about 94,000 distinct CDR3 sequences, 9.3% of them seen just once. Time point described: patch test 2, 6 weeks after DPC sensitization. Indicated treatment: therapeutic diphenylcyclopropenone sensitization with weekly scalp DPC. The source was whole blood, collected in connection with sensitization to the hapten diphenylcyclopropenone (DPC). The receptors were sampled from a woman between 40 and 50 years old with alopecia areata. Some clones in this sample may be carry-over from other donors' samples.

The table lists this clonotype with many counts. V is TRBV30 and J is TRBJ2-1; D gene ambiguous. V was pared by 0 bases and J by 1 base, with 10 bases between. The CDR3 has 15 residues. The germline CDR1 and CDR2 sequences are GTSNPN and SVGIG (reference sequence). In nucleotides, the CDR3 is TGTGCCTGGAGTGTAGGCGCGTCTTCCTACAATGAGCAGTTCTTC. It translates to CAWSVGASSYNEQFF.

A few counts support this clonotype. The CDR3 DNA is TGCGCCAGCAGCCAAGGGGATAGCGGGAGTTCAAGGACCGGGGAGCTGTTTTTT. This translates into CASSQGDSGSSRTGELFF. The chain employs TRBV4-3 and TRBJ2-2, with 9 bases identical to TRBD2. The length of the CDR3 is 18 residues. The V segment lost 1 base and the J segment 5 bases; nucleotides outside the gene matches: 11. Looked up from germline, CDR1 is LGHNA and CDR2 is YSLEER.

This clonotype was seen repeatedly, ten times or more. V and J are TRBV6-2 or TRBV6-3 and TRBJ2-3; a possible D gene is TRBD1 (6 bases). The CDR3 totals 13 residues. The V gene's germline CDR1 is MNHEY and CDR2 SVGEGT. Trimming removed 6 bases from V and 5 bases from J, with 12 bases in between. CDR3 in DNA: TGTGCCAGCAGGGCCACAGGGATAGATACGCAGTATTTT. The encoded protein is CASRATGIDTQYF.

This clonotype showed up many times. The genes are TRBV29-1 and TRBJ2-7, with D hard to call. The length of the CDR3 is 11 residues. V dropped 5 bases and J dropped 0 bases, with 5 bases sitting between them. Germline V lookup: CDR1 SQVTM, CDR2 ANQGSEA. CDR3 in amino acids: CSVRASYEQYF. The CDR3 DNA reads TGCAGCGTTAGGGCCTCCTACGAGCAGTACTTC.

The chain is built from TRBV5-1 and TRBJ2-4; 7 positions agree with TRBD1. Germline V CDR1 and CDR2: SGHRS, YFSETQ. The CDR3 has 13 amino acids. J lost 8 bases, V lost 0 bases, and 2 bases had no gene match. CDR3 bases: TGCGCCAGCAGCTTGGAGGGGACAGACATTCAGTACTTC. This sequence encodes CASSLEGTDIQYF.

This clonotype was seen more than once but under ten times. The chain has TRBV18 and TRBJ2-7, with D unclear. This CDR3 spans 15 amino acids. Trimming pared 3 bases from V and 2 bases from J, leaving 14 bases between. CDR1 KGHSH and CDR2 LQKENI come from the germline V gene. The CDR3 protein is CASSPAGKSAYEQYF. DNA of the CDR3: TGTGCCAGCTCACCGGCAGGCAAGTCGGCCTACGAGCAGTACTTC.

This clonotype was seen many times. This chain uses TRBV12-3 or TRBV12-4 with TRBJ2-3, with 10 nucleotides matching TRBD2. The CDR3 length is 15 residues. Unmatched junction bases numbered 7, after V lost 5 bases and J lost 5 bases. Here the CDR3 DNA reads TGTGCCAGCAGTCCCCAAGCGGGAGGGCTAGATACGCAGTATTTT. Translated: CASSPQAGGLDTQYF.

This clonotype was found many times. V is TRBV29-1 and J is TRBJ2-1, with 8 bases matching TRBD1. The CDR3 spans 11 residues. Germline V gives CDR1 SQVTM, CDR2 ANQGSEA. V lost 7 bases to trimming and J lost 9 bases; unmatched junction nucleotides: 5. CDR3 sequence reads: CSAGTGPEQFF. The CDR3 coding sequence is TGCAGCGCTGGGACAGGCCCTGAGCAGTTCTTC.

This clonotype was observed many times. This sequence joins TRBV20-1 and TRBJ2-3, with D uncertain. This CDR3 has 10 residues. V was shortened by 7 bases and J by 2 bases, with 4 bases between the two germline ends. CDR1 is DFQATT, CDR2 SNEGSKA, per germline (reference sequence). For the CDR3, the DNA is TGCAGTGTAAACACAGATACGCAGTATTTT. This encodes CSVNTDTQYF.

V and J are TRBV9 and TRBJ1-1, with D unclear. CDR1 SGDLS and CDR2 YYNGEE come from the germline V gene. V dropped 2 bases and J dropped 1 base, with 9 bases sitting between them. This CDR3 comprises 14 residues. CDR3 sequence: CASSVSSENTEAFF. The CDR3 region has the DNA TGTGCCAGCAGCGTTTCCTCAGAGAACACTGAAGCTTTCTTT.

In its sample, this clonotype was seen a few times. The chain couples TRBV6-5 to TRBJ2-1; no definite D call. Germline-derived CDR1 and CDR2 are MNHEY and SVGAGI. The length of the CDR3 is 14 residues. Trimming removed 5 bases at V and 4 bases at J, with 12 bases between. The CDR3 spells CASSTRESYNEQFF. The CDR3 region has the DNA TGTGCCAGCAGTACCCGTGAGTCTTACAATGAGCAGTTCTTC.

V and J are TRBV5-4 and TRBJ2-6; D is unclear. The CDR3 has 15 residues. V dropped 0 bases and J dropped 2 bases, with 6 bases sitting between them. Germline V gene lookup returns CDR1 SGHNT and CDR2 YYREEE (reference sequence). The CDR3 here is CASSLEEAGANVLTF. The CDR3 DNA is TGTGCCAGCAGCTTGGAGGAAGCTGGGGCCAACGTCCTGACTTTC.

This clonotype was detected only a few times. This sequence joins TRBV29-1 and TRBJ2-1, with D perhaps TRBD1 (6 bases). V dropped 2 bases and J dropped 3 bases, with 17 bases sitting between them. Germline V gene lookup returns CDR1 SQVTM and CDR2 ANQGSEA. This CDR3 comprises 16 residues. CDR3 sequence reads: CSVESMVGAFYNEQFF. CDR3 nucleotide sequence: TGCAGCGTTGAAAGTATGGTGGGGGCATTCTACAATGAGCAGTTCTTC.

The chain uses TRBV29-1 and TRBJ2-4, with D hard to call. CDR1 and CDR2 (germline): SQVTM, ANQGSEA. The CDR3 has 11 amino acids. The V end lost 4 bases, the J end lost 5 bases, and 6 bases lay between the germline ends. The DNA of the CDR3 is TGCAGCGTTGCTCCAGAAAACATTCAGTACTTC. It is translated as CSVAPENIQYF.

This clonotype came up many times. The V and J genes are TRBV4-2 and TRBJ2-7, with a tentative D call TRBD2 (5 bases). The CDR3 runs 15 residues. Germline values: CDR1 LGHNA, CDR2 YNFKEQ. Trimming stripped 0 bases from V and 0 bases from J, with 9 bases between. CDR3 coding DNA: TGTGCCAGCAGCCAAGATACGAGGGACTCCTACGAGCAGTACTTC. Its protein product is CASSQDTRDSYEQYF.

The rearrangement uses TRBV7-6 and TRBJ2-3; perhaps D is TRBD1 or TRBD2 (5 bases each). The CDR3 is 16 amino acids. Trimming removed 3 bases at V and 0 bases at J, with 13 bases between. From germline, CDR1 is SGHVS and CDR2 FNYEAQ. The CDR3 spells CASSFSRGPSTDTQYF. DNA of the CDR3: TGTGCCAGCAGCTTTTCCCGGGGACCCAGCACAGATACGCAGTATTTT. Drawing the rest from reference TRBV7-6 and TRBJ2-3, the complete variable domain is GAGVSQSPRYKVTKRGQDVALRCDPISGHVSLYWYRQALGQGPEFLTYFNYEAQQDKSGLPNDRFSAERPEGSISTLTIQRTEQRDSAMYRCASSFSRGPSTDTQYFGPGTRLTVL.

The chain carries TRBV28 and TRBJ2-5, with D perhaps TRBD2 (7 bases). V dropped 5 bases and J dropped 4 bases, with 17 bases sitting between them. The CDR3 is 15 residues long. CDR1 and CDR2 (germline): MDHEN, SYDVKM. CDR3 sequence (DNA): TGTGCCAGCAGTCCCCGGGGGCGGGAGTTAGAGACCCAGTACTTC. This translates into CASSPRGRELETQYF.

In its sample, this clonotype was seen a few times. The rearrangement links TRBV29-1 to TRBJ2-1; 7 nucleotides match TRBD2. J was trimmed by 12 bases and V by 4 bases; bases with no gene match: 12. The CDR3 loop spans 13 amino acids. The V gene's germline CDR1 is SQVTM and CDR2 ANQGSEA. The CDR3 spells CSVVVAGMSLQFF. CDR3 DNA: TGCAGCGTTGTTGTAGCGGGTATGTCTCTGCAGTTCTTC.

This chain links TRBV4-2 with TRBJ2-5; D not resolved. The CDR3 extends over 13 amino acids. CDR1 is LGHNA, CDR2 YNFKEQ, per germline. V was pared by 0 bases and J by 5 bases, with 7 bases between. The CDR3 loop is CASSQEKSETQYF. CDR3 sequence (DNA): TGTGCCAGCAGCCAAGAAAAATCCGAGACCCAGTACTTC.

This clonotype was counted many times. The rearrangement uses TRBV27 and TRBJ2-7; maybe TRBD1 (5 bases). Deletions cut 2 bases from V and 7 bases from J, with 15 bases between. Per the germline V gene, CDR1 is MNHEY and CDR2 is SMNVEV (reference sequence). This CDR3 has 14 amino acids. The CDR3 reads CASSLGQGLGEQYF. DNA for the CDR3: TGTGCCAGCAGTTTAGGGCAGGGTTTGGGGGAGCAGTACTTC.

This clonotype was detected ten times or more. The gene calls are TRBV4-1 and TRBJ2-1; tentatively, D is TRBD2 (6 bases). The V gene lost 1 base and the J gene lost 2 bases, with 9 bases spanning the gap. Germline CDR1 and CDR2: MGHRA and YSYEKL. The CDR3 extends over 15 amino acids. The CDR3 region has the DNA TGCGCCAGCAGCCAAGGAGTAGCGGCCTACAATGAGCAGTTCTTC. Protein product: CASSQGVAAYNEQFF.

The chain links TRBV12-3 or TRBV12-4 to TRBJ2-2, with D maybe TRBD1 (6 bases). V was pared by 4 bases and J by 2 bases, with 11 bases between. This CDR3 is built from 15 residues. The CDR3 loop is CASSSGHPNTGELFF. The DNA of the CDR3 is TGTGCCAGCAGTTCGGGACACCCAAACACCGGGGAGCTGTTTTTT.

The chain couples TRBV9 to TRBJ2-1; D is unresolved. CDR1 is SGDLS, CDR2 YYNGEE, per germline. This CDR3 is built from 15 residues. V gave up 4 bases and J gave up 0 bases, with 11 bases separating them. CDR3 in DNA: TGTGCCAGCAGCCCAATGCGGTTCTCCTACAATGAGCAGTTCTTC. It translates to CASSPMRFSYNEQFF.